These T cell receptor beta chains were read from a single sample in a study of T cells in localized non-small cell lung cancer. Sequencing was performed with immunoSEQ multiplex PCR; in TCRdb, only in-frame clones are kept and a portion is missing. The sample holds tens of thousands of clones, 65% to 85% seen once. The source was peripheral blood mononuclear cells, collected before any cancer treatment. The source is a man aged 35 to 70 with stage III lung adenocarcinoma. Each CDR3 is given with its conserved first and last residue. Each record gives: J gene, D gene, V gene, clone size, CDR3 protein, CDR3 DNA. The D gene is left open where the match is weak. For some rows the clone size is stated as once, few or many, or as a class when expanded; others skip it.

>TRBJ2-7|-|TRBV9|-
CASSLSTESYEQYF
TGTGCCAGCAGCTTGTCGACGGAATCCTACGAGCAGTACTTC
>TRBJ2-6|-|TRBV6-1|-
CASSVNRVSGANVLTF
TGTGCCAGCAGTGTTAACAGGGTTTCTGGGGCCAACGTCCTGACTTTC
>TRBJ1-1|-|TRBV7-9|-
CASSFGMGNEAFF
TGTGCCAGCAGCTTCGGCATGGGCAATGAAGCTTTCTTT
>TRBJ1-5|-|TRBV5-6|-
CASEGVFQGSNQPQHF
TGTGCCAGCGAAGGGGTATTCCAGGGATCCAATCAGCCCCAGCATTTT
>TRBJ2-3|TRBD2|TRBV2|-
CASTWRGGRTDTQYF
TGTGCCAGCACTTGGCGGGGGGGCCGGACAGATACGCAGTATTTT
>TRBJ1-5|TRBD1|TRBV19|-
CASSGSGGLNQPQHF
TGTGCCAGTAGTGGATCAGGGGGTCTCAATCAGCCCCAGCATTTT
>TRBJ2-7|TRBD1|TRBV6-5|-
CASRPQRGGIDEQYF
TGTGCCAGCAGACCTCAGAGAGGGGGCATCGACGAGCAGTACTTC
>TRBJ1-6|TRBD1|TRBV6-1|-
CASSDGQGNSPLHF
TGTGCCAGCAGTGATGGACAGGGGAATTCACCCCTCCACTTT
>TRBJ1-5|TRBD1|TRBV19|-
CASSRDRGTQPQHF
TGTGCCAGTAGTCGGGACAGGGGGACTCAGCCCCAGCATTTT
>TRBJ1-4|-|TRBV5-6|-
CASSPTPESGKLFF
TGTGCCAGCAGCCCCACACCGGAATCCGGAAAACTGTTTTTT
>TRBJ2-1|-|TRBV19|-
CASSIGVAYNEQFF
TGTGCCAGTAGTATAGGAGTAGCGTACAATGAGCAGTTCTTC
>TRBJ1-2|-|TRBV11-2|-
CASSLDSYNYGYTF
TGTGCCAGCAGCTTGGACAGCTATAACTATGGCTACACCTTC
>TRBJ2-4|-|TRBV6-1|-
CASSEGGLNIQYF
TGTGCCAGCAGTGAAGGGGGGCTAAACATTCAGTACTTC
>TRBJ1-2|TRBD1|TRBV2|-
CASSDSRTGANYGYTF
TGTGCCAGCAGTGATTCGCGGACAGGGGCTAACTATGGCTACACCTTC
>TRBJ2-5|-|TRBV25-1|-
CASSPRETQYF
TGTGCCAGCAGTCCCAGAGAGACCCAGTACTTC
>TRBJ2-7|-|TRBV7-9|-
CASSSDSTREQYF
TGTGCCAGCAGCTCCGACAGTACGCGGGAGCAGTACTTC
>TRBJ1-5|TRBD1|TRBV6-5|-
CASSSGQGSQPQHF
TGTGCCAGCAGTTCCGGACAGGGTAGTCAGCCCCAGCATTTT
>TRBJ1-5|-|TRBV21-1|-
CASSKVPGEGGDSNQPQHF
TGTGCCAGCAGCAAAGTCCCGGGGGAGGGAGGTGATAGCAATCAGCCCCAGCATTTT
>TRBJ1-5|TRBD1|TRBV6-5|once
CASSRTGDDQPQHF
TGTGCCAGCAGTCGGACAGGGGACGATCAGCCCCAGCATTTT
>TRBJ2-3|TRBD2|TRBV27|-
CASSYTSADTQYF
TGTGCCAGCAGTTATACTAGCGCCGATACGCAGTATTTT
>TRBJ2-7|TRBD1|TRBV19|-
CASQDNSGTGLREQYF
TGTGCCAGCCAAGACAACTCCGGGACAGGGCTACGGGAGCAGTACTTC
>TRBJ1-5|-|TRBV5-1|few
CASSLVGPGQPQHF
TGCGCCAGCAGCTTGGTTGGGCCCGGACAGCCCCAGCATTTT
>TRBJ1-5|TRBD1|TRBV10-3|few
CAISEDRGHQPQHF
TGTGCCATCAGTGAGGACAGGGGGCATCAGCCCCAGCATTTT
>TRBJ2-3|TRBD1|TRBV7-6|-
CASSLGRTGTYTDTQYF
TGTGCCAGCAGCTTAGGGCGGACAGGGACCTACACAGATACGCAGTATTTT
>TRBJ1-1|-|TRBV9|-
CASSVGSGTEAFF
TGTGCCAGCAGCGTAGGGTCAGGGACTGAAGCTTTCTTT
>TRBJ1-5|-|TRBV5-6|-
CASSSSFSGVTSNQPQHF
TGTGCCAGCAGCTCTTCATTCTCAGGGGTTACTAGCAATCAGCCCCAGCATTTT
>TRBJ2-1|-|TRBV27|few
CASSPGPHEQFF
TGTGCCAGCAGTCCTGGTCCCCATGAGCAGTTCTTC
>TRBJ1-6|TRBD1|TRBV4-3|-
CASSQDITGGGLNSPLHF
TGCGCCAGCAGCCAAGATATAACAGGGGGGGGTTTAAATTCACCCCTCCACTTT